This T cell receptor beta chain was observed in a study of human T cells and chemical hapten exposure. Study in general: How much TCR each sample yielded varied, mostly because pooled library volumes differed slightly. Findings and caveats of the study: Sensitizing with DPC caused no change in TCRs above 1 in 1000 frequency.

The library gave individual cDNA molecules unique molecular identifiers. As handled by the study authors: A typical sample had some 95,000 TCRs, with about 23,224 to 750,000 overall. One entry per CDR3 protein results from TCRdb running MiXCR on the RACE reads. The V and J calls reflect TCRdb's pipeline rather than the authors' work. Of roughly 80,000 distinct CDR3 sequences listed, 8.5% to 9.5% are singletons. Documented time point: healthy volunteer bleed at 6 weeks. Before extraction, the whole blood was not fractionated, and total RNA was taken from it. Comments on this clonotype: Its antigen remains unidentified.

Germline V gene sequence: CDR1 SGHKS, CDR2 YYEKEE (reference sequence). CDR3 length: 16 amino acids. Trimming shortened V by 4 bases and J by 7 bases, and 18 bases separated the two germline ends. The sequenced material came from whole blood. The sequence came from a female donor in good health. Some clones in this sample may be carry-over from other donors' samples. The chain links TRBV5-5 to TRBJ1-6; a possible D gene is TRBD1 (6 bases). The CDR3 DNA reads TGTGCCAGCAGCCTCCTCCCGACAGGACTGAATTCACCCCTCCACTTT. Translating gives CASSLLPTGLNSPLHF. The variable domain in full, with the rest retrieved from reference TRBV5-5 and TRBJ1-6, is DAGVTQSPTHLIKTRGQQVTLRCSPISGHKSVSWYQQVLGQGPQFIFQYYEKEERGRGNFPDRFSARQFPNYSSELNVNALLLGDSALYLCASSLLPTGLNSPLHFGNGTRLTVT.